This TCR beta chain stems from a study of control samples from healthy donors and cancer patients. Profiling relied on immunoSEQ multiplex PCR, and the TCRdb table lists in-frame clones only, not all of them. This sample has 120,000 to 150,000 clones, with approximately 86% found just once. The CDR3 is 13 residues long. V lost 3 bases and J lost 0, with 5 bases in between. Germline loops: CDR1 MNHEY, CDR2 SMNVEV (reference sequence). The source is a woman aged 25 to 39 in good health. Sequencing used blood. The chain employs TRBV27 and TRBJ2-5; D gene uncertain. Here the CDR3 reads CASSFLYQETQYF. The CDR3 bases are TGTGCCAGCAGTTTCCTGTACCAAGAGACCCAGTACTTC.